This paragraph reports one T cell receptor (beta chain). PCR used 60 Vbeta primers and 13 Jbeta primers. The table came from immunoSEQ multiplex PCR; TCRdb's copy has only in-frame clones and leaves some out. There are approximately 100,000 clones in the sample; roughly 10% occur only once, and approximately 5.1% lies in the top ten. These data are taken from a study of cytomegalovirus exposure and HLA in healthy donors. Germline V gives CDR1 SGHAT, CDR2 FQNNGV. V shed 1 base and J shed 8 bases, with 24 bases lying between them. The length of the CDR3 is 18 residues. The chain uses TRBV11-2 and TRBJ2-1; tentative D call: TRBD2 (5 bases). Material: PBMCs. The clonotype originates from a man between 45 and 60 years old in good health and CMV-seropositive. The CDR3 DNA follows: TGTGCCAGCAGCTTAGTGGATCGGGATGGTTGGTACCGCGATGAGCAGTTCTTC. Encoded protein: CASSLVDRDGWYRDEQFF.